The 22 T cell receptor beta chains given below trace back to one sample, sequenced in a study of CD4 T cells in relation to SARS-CoV-2 and coronaviruses. TCRdb's copy holds only in-frame clones and misses some; the assay was immunoSEQ multiplex PCR. The table includes about 47,000 clones, roughly 82% detected once. No antigens are known for them. Sequenced: naive CD4+ T cells from PBMCs, cultured in vitro. Subset described: naive CD4+ T cells isolated by negative enrichment. Receptor source: an adult with COVID-19.

This clone was found once. The rearrangement joins TRBV2 to TRBJ2-1; D may be TRBD2 (7 bases). CDR1 and CDR2 from the germline V gene are SNHLY and FYNNEI. The CDR3 sequence is 15 residues long. V lost 2 bases, J lost 7 bases, and 15 bases lay in between. CDR3 protein: CASSERGGGKNEQFF. The CDR3 DNA reads as TGTGCCAGCAGTGAAAGGGGAGGGGGGAAAAATGAGCAGTTCTTC.

The gene calls are TRBV5-1 and TRBJ2-7, with 7 bases matching TRBD2. Trimming cost V 4 bases and J 4 bases; bases outside gene matches: 8. The germline gives CDR1 SGHRS, CDR2 YFSETQ. The CDR3 has 14 residues. The CDR3 DNA reads as TGCGCCAGCAGCCTGGGGGGGACTCCGTACGAGCAGTACTTC. Protein: CASSLGGTPYEQYF.

The rearrangement links TRBV3-1 (or the pseudogene TRBV3-2) to TRBJ2-5, with 7 positions matching TRBD2. CDR3 length: 14 amino acids. The V gene's germline CDR1 is LGHDT and CDR2 YNNKEL (reference sequence). Trimming removed 5 bases from V and 5 bases from J; junction bases left unmatched: 8. The CDR3 DNA is TGTGCCAGCAGCGACGGGGGGTGGGAGGAGACCCAGTACTTC. Amino acids: CASSDGGWEETQYF.

The J gene is TRBJ2-2, the V gene TRBV27; 13 nucleotides agree with TRBD2. This CDR3 contains 18 residues. Trimming took 5 bases from V and 8 from J; bases not matched to a gene: 14. Germline V gene data show CDR1 as MNHEY and CDR2 as SMNVEV (reference sequence). In DNA, the CDR3 is TGTGCCAGCAGTCCCACTCCCCCGACTAGCGGGAGGTCAGGGGAGCTGTTTTTT. This sequence encodes CASSPTPPTSGRSGELFF.

V usage is TRBV9 and J usage is TRBJ2-2; D gene uncertain. The CDR3 is made up of 13 amino acids. The V gene's germline CDR1 is SGDLS and CDR2 YYNGEE. The V end was cut by 1 base, the J end by 1 base, with 2 bases between. CDR3 sequence: CASSVQNTGELFF. CDR3 sequence (DNA): TGTGCCAGCAGCGTACAGAACACCGGGGAGCTGTTTTTT.

This chain connects TRBV27 to TRBJ2-7; 12 bases are shared with TRBD2. The V gene's germline CDR1 is MNHEY and CDR2 SMNVEV (reference sequence). Trimming cost V 11 bases and J 3 bases; bases outside gene matches: 8. CDR3 length: 14 amino acids. The CDR3 protein is CAAGLAGNLYEQYF. The CDR3 nucleotides are TGTGCCGCAGGACTAGCGGGAAATCTCTACGAGCAGTACTTC.

V and J are TRBV20-1 and TRBJ2-3, with TRBD2 as a possible D gene (6 bases). Germline V gene data show CDR1 as DFQATT and CDR2 as SNEGSKA (reference sequence). Trimming removed 3 bases at V and 2 bases at J, with 12 bases between. CDR3 length: 14 residues. The CDR3, as DNA: TGCAGTGCTAGTGAGGCGGGGCCCACAGATACGCAGTATTTT. Its translation is CSASEAGPTDTQYF.

This clone was found once. The chain links TRBV11-2 to TRBJ2-3; maybe TRBD2 (6 bases). The CDR3 extends over 15 amino acids. The V and J ends lost 2 bases and 2 bases respectively, with 11 bases between them. CDR1 and CDR2 (germline): SGHAT, FQNNGV. In nucleotides, the CDR3 is TGTGCCAGCAGCTTACTGACTAGTTCCACAGATACGCAGTATTTT. Translated, it gives CASSLLTSSTDTQYF.

The rearrangement uses TRBV28 and TRBJ2-7; D is uncertain. Deletions cut 2 bases from V and 0 bases from J, with 20 bases between. There are 18 residues in the CDR3. Per germline, CDR1 MDHEN and CDR2 SYDVKM. Here the CDR3 DNA reads TGTGCCAGCAGTTTAAGAGGCCTGAGTTGGACCTTCTCCTACGAGCAGTACTTC. As protein: CASSLRGLSWTFSYEQYF.

The genes are TRBV28 and TRBJ1-1; possibly TRBD1 for D (5 bases). This CDR3 is 17 amino acids long. The V end lost 8 bases, the J end lost 0 bases, and 22 bases lay between the germline ends. Germline V gene data show CDR1 as MDHEN and CDR2 as SYDVKM. The CDR3 protein is CASRELYRKTMNTEAFF. In DNA, the CDR3 is TGTGCCAGCCGAGAGCTCTACAGGAAAACAATGAACACTGAAGCTTTCTTT.

The chain carries TRBV30 and TRBJ1-2, with TRBD1 matching 7 bases. V lost 3 bases, J lost 0 bases, and 10 bases stayed unmatched. CDR1 is GTSNPN, CDR2 SVGIG, per germline (reference sequence). The CDR3 loop spans 16 amino acids. The CDR3 reads CAWRQTGTVTNYGYTF. The CDR3 nucleotides are TGTGCCTGGAGACAAACCGGGACAGTGACTAACTATGGCTACACCTTC.

The J gene is TRBJ2-3, the V gene TRBV19; D remains ambiguous. The germline V and J ends were trimmed by 6 bases and 2 bases, with 9 bases remaining between them. Germline V gene lookup returns CDR1 LNHDA and CDR2 SQIVND (reference sequence). There are 13 residues in the CDR3. CDR3: CASSHGSTDTQYF. CDR3 bases: TGTGCCAGTAGCCATGGGTCCACAGATACGCAGTATTTT.

The CDR3 DNA sequence: TGTGCCAGCAGCCAAGCCCGGTTGACAGGGTCCGTGGAGACCCAGTACTTC. It codes for CASSQARLTGSVETQYF. J is TRBJ2-5 and V is TRBV3-1 (or the pseudogene TRBV3-2); 7 bases match TRBD1. In germline, CDR1 is LGHDT, CDR2 YNNKEL (reference sequence). The CDR3 is made up of 17 amino acids. V lost 1 base, J lost 5 bases, and 13 bases stayed unmatched.

This chain links TRBV28 with TRBJ1-5; 11 positions match TRBD1. This CDR3 has 14 amino acids. The junction had 5 bases not matched to a gene; V was cut back by 6 bases and J by 7 bases. CDR1 is MDHEN, CDR2 SYDVKM, per germline. DNA for the CDR3: TGTGCCAGCAGAGCGGGACAGGGGGGACAGCCCCAGCATTTT. Translated: CASRAGQGGQPQHF.

A note on this clone: Germline is not matched at one junction end, which may reflect a read error. The chain joins TRBV18 to TRBJ2-2; D unresolved. Per germline, CDR1 KGHSH and CDR2 LQKENI. The CDR3 runs 20 residues. The CDR3 loop reads CANSNRLLIQKPSNTGELFF. The CDR3 nucleotides are TGTGCCAACTCAAACCGTTTACTCATCCAAAAGCCTTCGAACACCGGGGAGCTGTTTTTT.

The J gene is TRBJ2-2, the V gene TRBV7-2, with D unresolved. The CDR3 length is 12 residues. The V gene lost 3 bases and the J gene lost 7 bases, with 6 bases spanning the gap. CDR1 and CDR2 from the germline V gene are SGHTA and FQGNSA. The CDR3 is CASSFRNGELFF. The CDR3 nucleotides are TGTGCCAGCAGCTTCAGAAACGGGGAGCTGTTTTTT.

The chain combines TRBV27 with TRBJ2-7; 9 positions match TRBD1. Trimming removed 5 bases from V and 5 bases from J; junction bases left unmatched: 7. Germline V CDR1 and CDR2: MNHEY, SMNVEV (reference sequence). CDR3 length: 14 amino acids. The CDR3 loop reads CASSPGQGFDEQYF. In DNA form, the CDR3 reads TGTGCCAGCAGTCCTGGACAGGGGTTCGACGAGCAGTACTTC.

This clone was counted once. J is TRBJ2-1 and V is TRBV14, with 9 bases lining up with TRBD1. The germline V gene has CDR1 SGHDN and CDR2 FVKESK. Unmatched junction bases numbered 4, after V lost 2 bases and J lost 2 bases. The CDR3 has 16 residues. The CDR3 here is CASSQLTGGTYNEQFF. The CDR3 DNA is TGTGCCAGCAGCCAACTTACAGGGGGCACCTACAATGAGCAGTTCTTC.

CDR3 protein: CASSFLLNNSPLHF. The CDR3 coding sequence is TGTGCCAGCAGCTTTCTACTGAATAATTCACCCCTCCACTTT. This chain links TRBV5-5 with TRBJ1-6; D unresolved. The V gene lost 2 bases and the J gene lost 5 bases, with 8 bases spanning the gap. CDR3 size: 14 residues. Looked up from germline, CDR1 is SGHKS and CDR2 is YYEKEE (reference sequence).

This chain connects TRBV2 to TRBJ2-2; no reliable D call. V dropped 6 bases and J dropped 0 bases, with 11 bases sitting between them. Germline V lookup: CDR1 SNHLY, CDR2 FYNNEI. This CDR3 comprises 15 residues. The CDR3 nucleotides read TGTGCCAGCAGGGGTACCCCGACGAACACCGGGGAGCTGTTTTTT. Protein product: CASRGTPTNTGELFF.

The genes are TRBV7-3 and TRBJ1-2; D gene ambiguous. CDR1 is SGHTA and CDR2 is FQGTGA in the germline V gene. This CDR3 contains 14 residues. V was clipped by 4 bases and J by 8 bases, with 17 bases between them. The CDR3 region has the DNA TGTGCCAGCAGCTCGGGGTCTAGGCCTTTCGGCTACACCTTC. Amino acid sequence: CASSSGSRPFGYTF.

This clone was detected only once. The CDR3, as DNA: TGTGCCAGCAGTAGGACCGGCCCCTATAATTCACCCCTCCACTTT. Protein: CASSRTGPYNSPLHF. The genes are TRBV27 and TRBJ1-6; no clear D. Germline CDR1 reads MNHEY; CDR2 reads SMNVEV (reference sequence). The CDR3 loop spans 15 amino acids. V lost 5 bases and J 2 bases, leaving 10 bases between the germline ends.